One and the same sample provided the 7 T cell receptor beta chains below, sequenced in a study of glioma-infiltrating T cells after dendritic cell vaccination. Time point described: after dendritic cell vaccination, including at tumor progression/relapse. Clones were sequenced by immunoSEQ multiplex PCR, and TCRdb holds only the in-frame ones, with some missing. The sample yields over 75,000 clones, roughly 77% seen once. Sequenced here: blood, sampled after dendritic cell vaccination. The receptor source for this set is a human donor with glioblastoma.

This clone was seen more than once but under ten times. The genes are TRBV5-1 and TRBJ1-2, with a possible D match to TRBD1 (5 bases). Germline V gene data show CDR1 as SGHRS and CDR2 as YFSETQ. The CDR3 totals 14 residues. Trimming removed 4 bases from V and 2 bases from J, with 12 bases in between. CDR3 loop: CASSRGDDNYGYTF. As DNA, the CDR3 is TGCGCCAGCAGCCGGGGGGACGACAACTATGGCTACACCTTC.

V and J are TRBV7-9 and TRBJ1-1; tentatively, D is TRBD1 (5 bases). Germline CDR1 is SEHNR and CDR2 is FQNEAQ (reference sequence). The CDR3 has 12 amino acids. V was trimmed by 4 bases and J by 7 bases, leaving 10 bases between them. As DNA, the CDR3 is TGTGCCAGCAGCTGGGGGAGGTTTGAAGCTTTCTTT. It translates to CASSWGRFEAFF.

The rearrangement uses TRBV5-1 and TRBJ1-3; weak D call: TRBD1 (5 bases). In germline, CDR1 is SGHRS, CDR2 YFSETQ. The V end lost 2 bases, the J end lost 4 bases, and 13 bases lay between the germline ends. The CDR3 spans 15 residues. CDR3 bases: TGCGCCAGCAGCTTACACCAGGGCCCGGGAAACACCATATATTTT. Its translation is CASSLHQGPGNTIYF.

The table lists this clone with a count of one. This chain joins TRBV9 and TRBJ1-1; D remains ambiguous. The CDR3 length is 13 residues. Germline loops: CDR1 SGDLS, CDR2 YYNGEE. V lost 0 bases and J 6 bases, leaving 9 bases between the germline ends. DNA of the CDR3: TGTGCCAGCAGCGTAGTAGCGGGGTCTGAAGCTTTCTTT. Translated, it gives CASSVVAGSEAFF.

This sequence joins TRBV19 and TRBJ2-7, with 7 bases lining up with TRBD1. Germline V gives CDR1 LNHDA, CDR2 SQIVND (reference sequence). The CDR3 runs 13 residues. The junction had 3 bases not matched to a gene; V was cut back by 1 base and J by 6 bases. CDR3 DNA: TGTGCCAGTAGTATAGGGACAGGCCCCGAGCAGTACTTC. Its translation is CASSIGTGPEQYF.

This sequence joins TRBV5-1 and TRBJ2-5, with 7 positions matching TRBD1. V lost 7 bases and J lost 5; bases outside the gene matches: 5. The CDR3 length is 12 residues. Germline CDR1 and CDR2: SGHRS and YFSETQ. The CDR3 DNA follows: TGCGCCAGCCGACAGGGTTCGGAGACCCAGTACTTC. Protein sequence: CASRQGSETQYF.

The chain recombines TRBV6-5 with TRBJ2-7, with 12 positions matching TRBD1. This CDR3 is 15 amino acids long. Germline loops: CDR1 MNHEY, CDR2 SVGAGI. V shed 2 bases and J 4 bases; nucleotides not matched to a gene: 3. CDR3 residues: CASSYRDRGRYEQYF. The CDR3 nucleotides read TGTGCCAGCAGTTACCGGGACAGGGGGCGATACGAGCAGTACTTC.